What follows is one T cell receptor (beta chain) and its context. The antigen remains unidentified. A read error may be the cause here, since a much bigger clone is one base away. Exclusion of patients followed from uncontrolled infection, other autoimmune disease, pregnancy or lactation. The sample comes from a study of T cells in Graves' hyperthyroidism and ophthalmopathy. The overall study: Peripheral blood was secured at the point of initial diagnosis, before any treatment.

Broader study findings: Separating ophthalmopathy from stable hyperthyroidism was achieved by a 13 V-J model. Blood also contained most expanded thyroid clonotypes above 0.001.

The investigators amplified TCR beta CDR3 regions from RNA transcripts. The primer set for the first-round RT-PCR of the TCR CDR3 was HTBI. TCRdb itself ran the multiplex PCR reads through MiXCR, one entry per CDR3 protein. Counted here are about 640,000 distinct CDR3 sequences, about a fifth occurring once; the ten biggest clones make up under 35%. The specimen was blood. The receptor's source is a man aged 25-40 years with Graves' ophthalmopathy.

This chain's CDR3 is CASSLHNEQYF. The CDR3 DNA follows: TGTGCCAGCAGCTTGCACAATGAGCAGTACTTC. The chain combines TRBV13 with TRBJ2-1; no definite D call. TRBJ2-7 explains the end of the DNA better; the J call may be wrong. From germline, CDR1 is PRHDT and CDR2 FYEKMQ (reference sequence). The CDR3 length is 11 residues.